This paragraph covers one T cell receptor (beta chain) sequence. This record belongs to a study of blood T cell repertoires in COVID-19. Here immunoSEQ multiplex PCR was the method, and the copy in TCRdb shows in-frame clones only, minus some. Found here are approximately 300,000 clones, about 89% of them singletons; the top ten hold over 4%. Germline CDR1 reads SGHNT; CDR2 reads YENEEA. V shed 6 bases and J shed 0 bases, with 16 bases lying between them. This CDR3 spans 16 amino acids. Sequenced material: PBMCs or T cells enriched from blood (not recorded which). This clonotype originated in a man aged 55 to 69 who had recovered from COVID-19. The V gene is TRBV11-3, the J gene TRBJ2-3, with a weak D call TRBD1 (6 bases). As DNA, the CDR3 is TGTGCCAGCAGTCATGGGGGCGGCGGGAGCACAGATACGCAGTATTTT. Translated: CASSHGGGGSTDTQYF.